This T cell receptor (beta chain) is drawn from a study of T cell responses to AZD1222 COVID-19 vaccine. The V gene lost 4 bases and the J gene lost 1 base, with 7 bases spanning the gap. CDR3 length: 13 residues. Germline V gives CDR1 SEHNR, CDR2 FQNEAQ (reference sequence). Profiling relied on immunoSEQ multiplex PCR, and the TCRdb table lists in-frame clones only, not all of them. The data hold 75,000 to 90,000 clones, with about 88% observed a single time. The source is an adult in good health. The sample consisted of peripheral blood, taken on day 0 of AZD1222 vaccination. V gene TRBV7-9 combines with J gene TRBJ1-1; a weak D match, TRBD1 (5 bases). The CDR3 loop reads CASSSTGNTEAFF. For the CDR3, the DNA is TGTGCCAGCAGCTCCACAGGGAACACTGAAGCTTTCTTT.